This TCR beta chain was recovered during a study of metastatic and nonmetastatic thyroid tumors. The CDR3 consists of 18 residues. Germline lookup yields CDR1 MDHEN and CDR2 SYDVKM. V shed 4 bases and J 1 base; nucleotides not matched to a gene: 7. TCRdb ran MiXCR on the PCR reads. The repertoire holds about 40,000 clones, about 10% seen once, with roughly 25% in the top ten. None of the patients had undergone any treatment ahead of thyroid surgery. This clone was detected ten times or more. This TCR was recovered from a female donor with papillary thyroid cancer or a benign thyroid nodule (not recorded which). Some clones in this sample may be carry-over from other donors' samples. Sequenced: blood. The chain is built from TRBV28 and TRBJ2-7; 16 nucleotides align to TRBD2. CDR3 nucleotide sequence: TGTGCCAGCAGTTCGGGACTAGCGGGAGGGCGTTGGTCCTACGAGCAGTACTTC. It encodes CASSSGLAGGRWSYEQYF.